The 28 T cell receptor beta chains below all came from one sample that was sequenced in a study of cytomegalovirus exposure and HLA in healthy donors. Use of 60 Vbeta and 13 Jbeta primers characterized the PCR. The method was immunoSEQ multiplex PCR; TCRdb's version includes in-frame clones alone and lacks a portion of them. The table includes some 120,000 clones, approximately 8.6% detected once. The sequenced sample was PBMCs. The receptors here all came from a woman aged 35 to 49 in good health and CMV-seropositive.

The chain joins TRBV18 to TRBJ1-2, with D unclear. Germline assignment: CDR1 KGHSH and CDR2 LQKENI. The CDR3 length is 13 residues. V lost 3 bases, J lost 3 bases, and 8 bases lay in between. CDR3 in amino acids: CASSPGRDYGYTF. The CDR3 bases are TGTGCCAGCTCACCTGGGAGAGACTATGGCTACACCTTC.

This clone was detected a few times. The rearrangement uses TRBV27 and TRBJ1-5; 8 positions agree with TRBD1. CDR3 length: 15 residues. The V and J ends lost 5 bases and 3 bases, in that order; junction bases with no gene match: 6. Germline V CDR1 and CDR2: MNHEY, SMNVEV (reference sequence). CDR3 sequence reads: CASSPLDRANQPQHF. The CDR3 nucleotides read TGTGCCAGCAGTCCCTTGGACAGGGCCAATCAGCCCCAGCATTTT.

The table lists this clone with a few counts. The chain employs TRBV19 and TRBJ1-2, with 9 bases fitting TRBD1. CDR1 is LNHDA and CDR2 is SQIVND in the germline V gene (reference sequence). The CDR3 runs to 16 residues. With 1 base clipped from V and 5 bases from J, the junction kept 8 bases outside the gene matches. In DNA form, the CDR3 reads TGTGCCAGTAGTATAGCCCGGACAGGGGAGGGTTATGGCTACACCTTC. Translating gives CASSIARTGEGYGYTF. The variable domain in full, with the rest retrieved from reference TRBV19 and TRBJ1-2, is DGGITQSPKYLFRKEGQNVTLSCEQNLNHDAMYWYRQDPGQGLRLIYYSQIVNDFQKGDIAEGYSVSREKKESFPLTVTSAQKNPTAFYLCASSIARTGEGYGYTFGSGTRLTVV.

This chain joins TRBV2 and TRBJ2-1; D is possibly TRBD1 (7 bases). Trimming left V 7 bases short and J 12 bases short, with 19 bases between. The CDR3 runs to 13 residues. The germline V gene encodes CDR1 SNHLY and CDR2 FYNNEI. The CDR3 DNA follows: TGTGCCAGCACCGGACGGAACAGGGGAGGGCAGTTCTTC. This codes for CASTGRNRGGQFF.

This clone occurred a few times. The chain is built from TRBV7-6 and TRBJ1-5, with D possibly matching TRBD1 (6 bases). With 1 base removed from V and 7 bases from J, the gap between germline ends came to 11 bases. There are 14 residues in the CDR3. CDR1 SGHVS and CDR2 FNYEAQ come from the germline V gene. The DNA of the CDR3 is TGTGCCAGCAGCTTAGTAGGGGGGGTCCAGCCCCAGCATTTT. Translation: CASSLVGGVQPQHF.

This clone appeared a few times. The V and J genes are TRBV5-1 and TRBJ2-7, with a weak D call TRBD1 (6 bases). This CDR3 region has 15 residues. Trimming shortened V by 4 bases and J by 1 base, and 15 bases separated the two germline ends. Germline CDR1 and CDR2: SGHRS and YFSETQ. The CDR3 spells CASSPQGRGSYEQYF. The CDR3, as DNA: TGCGCCAGCAGCCCCCAGGGGCGAGGATCCTACGAGCAGTACTTC.

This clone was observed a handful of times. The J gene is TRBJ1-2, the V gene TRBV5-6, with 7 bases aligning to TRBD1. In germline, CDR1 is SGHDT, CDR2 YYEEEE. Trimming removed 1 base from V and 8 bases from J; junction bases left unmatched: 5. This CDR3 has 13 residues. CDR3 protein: CASSLRDRDGYTF. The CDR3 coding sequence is TGTGCCAGCAGCTTGAGGGACAGAGACGGCTACACCTTC.

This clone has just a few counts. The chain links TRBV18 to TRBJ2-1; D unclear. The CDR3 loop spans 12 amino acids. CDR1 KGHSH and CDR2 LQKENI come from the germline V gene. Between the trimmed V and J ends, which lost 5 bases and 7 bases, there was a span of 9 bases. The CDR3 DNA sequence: TGTGCCAGCTCAACAGTGACAAATGAGCAGTTCTTC. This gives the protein CASSTVTNEQFF. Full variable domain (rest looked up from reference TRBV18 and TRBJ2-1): NAGVMQNPRHLVRRRGQEARLRCSPMKGHSHVYWYRQLPEEGLKFMVYLQKENIIDESGMPKERFSAEFPKEGPSILRIQQVVRGDSAAYFCASSTVTNEQFFGPGTRLTVL.

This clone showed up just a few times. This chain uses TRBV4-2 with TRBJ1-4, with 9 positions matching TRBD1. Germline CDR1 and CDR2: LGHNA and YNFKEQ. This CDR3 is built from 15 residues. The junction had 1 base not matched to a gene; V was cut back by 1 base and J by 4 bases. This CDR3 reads CASSQGDRDNEKLFF. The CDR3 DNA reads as TGTGCCAGCAGCCAAGGGGACAGGGATAATGAAAAACTGTTTTTT.

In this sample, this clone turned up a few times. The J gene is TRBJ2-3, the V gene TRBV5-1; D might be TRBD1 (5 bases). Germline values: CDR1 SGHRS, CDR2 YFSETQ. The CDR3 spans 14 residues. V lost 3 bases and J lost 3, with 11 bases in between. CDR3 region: CASSSYRSTDTQYF. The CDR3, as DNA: TGCGCCAGCAGCTCTTACAGGAGTACAGATACGCAGTATTTT.

CDR3 in amino acids: CASSRQGNQPQHF. In DNA, the CDR3 is TGTGCCAGCAGTCGACAGGGCAATCAGCCCCAGCATTTT. The V gene is TRBV6-5, the J gene TRBJ1-5; a weak D match, TRBD1 (6 bases). CDR1 is MNHEY, CDR2 SVGAGI, per germline. This CDR3 contains 13 residues. V lost 5 bases and J 2 bases, leaving 7 bases between the germline ends.

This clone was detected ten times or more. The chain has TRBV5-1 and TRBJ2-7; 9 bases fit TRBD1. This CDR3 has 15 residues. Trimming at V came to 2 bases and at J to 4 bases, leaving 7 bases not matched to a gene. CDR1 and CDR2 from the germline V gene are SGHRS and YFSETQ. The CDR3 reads CASSLRTGEGYEQYF. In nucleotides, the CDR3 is TGCGCCAGCAGCTTACGGACAGGGGAGGGGTACGAGCAGTACTTC.

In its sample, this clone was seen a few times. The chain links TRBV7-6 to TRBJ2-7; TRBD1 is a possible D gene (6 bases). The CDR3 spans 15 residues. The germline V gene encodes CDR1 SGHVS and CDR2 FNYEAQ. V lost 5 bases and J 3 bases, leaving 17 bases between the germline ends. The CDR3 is CASSQGIDGGYEQYF. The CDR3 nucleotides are TGTGCCAGCAGCCAGGGGATAGATGGGGGCTACGAGCAGTACTTC.

The CDR3 DNA reads TGCAGCGTTGAAGAGCCCCCAGAAACAGAAAGGTACTTC. The encoded protein is CSVEEPPETERYF. This chain uses TRBV29-1 with TRBJ2-7; D is unresolved. Germline-derived CDR1 and CDR2 are SQVTM and ANQGSEA. V lost 0 bases to trimming and J lost 12 bases, with 18 bases between them. This CDR3 is 13 amino acids long.

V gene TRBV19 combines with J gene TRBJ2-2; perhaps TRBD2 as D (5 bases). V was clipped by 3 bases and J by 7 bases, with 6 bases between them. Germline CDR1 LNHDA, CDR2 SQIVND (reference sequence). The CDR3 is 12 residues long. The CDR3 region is CASSIGIGELFF. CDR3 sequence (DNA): TGTGCCAGTAGTATCGGGATCGGGGAGCTGTTTTTT.

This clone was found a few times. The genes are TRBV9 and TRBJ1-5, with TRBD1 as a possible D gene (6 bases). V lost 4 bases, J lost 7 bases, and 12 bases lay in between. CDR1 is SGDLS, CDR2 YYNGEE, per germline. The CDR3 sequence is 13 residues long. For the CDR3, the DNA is TGTGCCAGCAGCACCTCGGGGGGCCAGCCCCAGCATTTT. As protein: CASSTSGGQPQHF.

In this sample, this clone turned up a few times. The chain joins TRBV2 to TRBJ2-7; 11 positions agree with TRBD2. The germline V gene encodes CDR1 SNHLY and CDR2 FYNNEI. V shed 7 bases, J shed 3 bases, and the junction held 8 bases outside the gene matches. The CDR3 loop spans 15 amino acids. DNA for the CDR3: TGTGCCAGCACTTCTACTAGCGGGGGCCTCTACGAGCAGTACTTC. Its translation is CASTSTSGGLYEQYF.

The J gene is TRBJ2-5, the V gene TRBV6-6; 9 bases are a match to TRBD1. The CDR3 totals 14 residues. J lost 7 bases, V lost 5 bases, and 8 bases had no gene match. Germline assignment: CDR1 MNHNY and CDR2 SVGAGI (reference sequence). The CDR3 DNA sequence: TGTGCCAGCAGTGAGAACAGGGGGCAGGGGACCCAGTACTTC. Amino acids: CASSENRGQGTQYF.

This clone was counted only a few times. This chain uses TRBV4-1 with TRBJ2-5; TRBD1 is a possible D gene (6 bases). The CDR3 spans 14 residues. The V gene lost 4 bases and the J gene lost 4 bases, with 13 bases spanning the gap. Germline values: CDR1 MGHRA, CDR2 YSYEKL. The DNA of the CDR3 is TGCGCCAGCAGCCCCCCCCGCAGGGGAGAGACCCAGTACTTC. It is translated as CASSPPRRGETQYF.

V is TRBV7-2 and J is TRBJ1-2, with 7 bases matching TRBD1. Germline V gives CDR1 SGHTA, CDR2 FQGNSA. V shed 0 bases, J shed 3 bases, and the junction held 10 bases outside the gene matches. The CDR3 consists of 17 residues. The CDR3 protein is CASSLAEGAASYYGYTF. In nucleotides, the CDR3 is TGTGCCAGCAGCTTAGCGGAGGGGGCGGCCTCCTACTATGGCTACACCTTC.

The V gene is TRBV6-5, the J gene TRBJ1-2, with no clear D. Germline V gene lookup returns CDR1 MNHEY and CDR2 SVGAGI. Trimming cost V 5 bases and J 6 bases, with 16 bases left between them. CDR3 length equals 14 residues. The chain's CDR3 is CASSASGQWHGYTF. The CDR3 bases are TGTGCCAGCAGTGCAAGTGGTCAGTGGCATGGCTACACCTTC.

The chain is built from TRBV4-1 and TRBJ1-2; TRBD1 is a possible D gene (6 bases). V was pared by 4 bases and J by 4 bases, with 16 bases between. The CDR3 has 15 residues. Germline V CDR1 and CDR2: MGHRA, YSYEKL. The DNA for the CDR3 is TGCGCCAGCAGCCCCGAGGGGGGGTTGGGCTATGGCTACACCTTC. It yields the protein CASSPEGGLGYGYTF.

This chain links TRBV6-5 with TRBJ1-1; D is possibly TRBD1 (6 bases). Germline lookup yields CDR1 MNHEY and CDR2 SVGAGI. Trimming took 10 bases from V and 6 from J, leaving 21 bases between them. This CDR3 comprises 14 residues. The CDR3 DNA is TGTGCCACCTCGACAGGCCTCGTATTCGCTGAAGCTTTCTTT. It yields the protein CATSTGLVFAEAFF.

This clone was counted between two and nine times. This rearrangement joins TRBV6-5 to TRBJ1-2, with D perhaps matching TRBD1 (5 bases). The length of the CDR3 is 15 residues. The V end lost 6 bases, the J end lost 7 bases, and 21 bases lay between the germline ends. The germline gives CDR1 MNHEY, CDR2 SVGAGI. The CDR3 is CASRPPNGGSGGYTF. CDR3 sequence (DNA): TGTGCCAGCAGACCCCCCAACGGGGGTTCAGGTGGCTACACCTTC.

The CDR3 sequence: CASSPDSTSYGYTF. As DNA, the CDR3 is TGTGCCAGCAGCCCGGACAGTACCTCCTATGGCTACACCTTC. The chain is built from TRBV7-9 and TRBJ1-2; maybe TRBD1 (6 bases). CDR1 SEHNR and CDR2 FQNEAQ come from the germline V gene (reference sequence). Trimming stripped 5 bases from V and 4 bases from J, with 14 bases between. This CDR3 region has 14 residues.

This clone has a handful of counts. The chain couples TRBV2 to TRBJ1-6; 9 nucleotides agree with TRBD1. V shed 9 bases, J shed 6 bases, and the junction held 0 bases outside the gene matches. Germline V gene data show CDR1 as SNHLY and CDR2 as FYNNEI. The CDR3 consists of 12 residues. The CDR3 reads CARGQGNSPLHF. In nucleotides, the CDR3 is TGTGCCAGGGGACAGGGTAATTCACCCCTCCACTTT.

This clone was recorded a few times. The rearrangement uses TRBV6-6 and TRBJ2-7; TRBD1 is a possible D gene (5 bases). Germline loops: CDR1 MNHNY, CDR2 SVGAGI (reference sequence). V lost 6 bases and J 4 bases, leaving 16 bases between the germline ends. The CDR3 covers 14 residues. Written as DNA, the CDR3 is TGTGCCAGCAGAAGACACCAGGGCGATTACGAGCAGTACTTC. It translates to CASRRHQGDYEQYF.

The CDR3 DNA reads as TGTGCCTGGAGTGTTAACAGCCGCAATCAGCCCCAGCATTTT. Encoded protein: CAWSVNSRNQPQHF. The chain recombines TRBV30 with TRBJ1-5; D gene uncertain. Looked up from germline, CDR1 is GTSNPN and CDR2 is SVGIG (reference sequence). This CDR3 region has 14 residues. Trimming took off 0 bases at V and 2 bases at J, with 8 bases between the two ends.